This is a list of T cell receptor beta chains from one sample in a study of patients and donors after allogeneic stem cell transplantation. From the RT-PCR reads, TCRdb called clonotypes with MiXCR, one entry per CDR3 protein. Of about 15,000 distinct CDR3 sequences listed, 27% were seen once; the top ten hold more than 35%. Sequenced sample: blood, either unsorted or a sorted T cell fraction (not recorded which). These receptors all stem from a human donor who was either an allogeneic HSCT recipient or a stem cell or donor lymphocyte infusion donor (not recorded which). It is not recorded whose cells these are; they may come from a transplant donor. CDR3s include the opening cysteine and the closing phenylalanine or tryptophan. A D gene is named only where the DNA matches it firmly. A row's size may be missing; if present it is once, few, many or a size class.

V gene,CDR3 length,clone size,J gene,D gene,CDR3 DNA,CDR3 protein
TRBV10-3,17,-,TRBJ1-2,-,TGTGCCATCAGTGAGTCGCAGATCAGAGGACAGCCCTATGGCTACACCTTC,CAISESQIRGQPYGYTF
TRBV11-1,13,-,TRBJ1-1,TRBD1,TGTGCCAGCGGATCTACAGGGGTTACTGAAGCTTTCTTT,CASGSTGVTEAFF
TRBV12-3/TRBV12-4,15,-,TRBJ1-2,-,TGTGCCAGCAGTTTTACAGGAAAGAGTCTAAATGGCTACACCTTC,CASSFTGKSLNGYTF
TRBV12-3/TRBV12-4,13,many,TRBJ1-2,-,TGTGCCAGCAGTTTAGGGCAGAACTATGGCTACACCTTC,CASSLGQNYGYTF
TRBV5-1,14,few,TRBJ2-7,TRBD1,TGCGCCAGCAGCCCCCCGGGACAGCCCTACGAGCAGTACTTC,CASSPPGQPYEQYF
TRBV19,17,once,TRBJ1-1,TRBD1,TGTGCCAGCAGACTTCGGACAGGGGGATTTATCAACACTGAAGCTTTCTTT,CASRLRTGGFINTEAFF
TRBV4-3,16,few,TRBJ2-1,TRBD2,TGCGCCAGCAGCCAAGATCTGAGGCGGGGGTACAATGAGCAGTTCTTC,CASSQDLRRGYNEQFF
TRBV9,14,medium-sized,TRBJ1-6,TRBD1,TGTGCCAGCAGCGCCAGGGGGCAGAATTCACCCCTCCACTTT,CASSARGQNSPLHF
TRBV18,15,-,TRBJ1-5,-,TGTGCCAGCTCACGGGGACCGAGGGTCAATCAGCCCCAGCATTTT,CASSRGPRVNQPQHF
TRBV5-1,13,once,TRBJ2-1,-,TGCGCCAGCAGCTTGGGGCAGCGCAATGAGCAGTTCTTC,CASSLGQRNEQFF
TRBV7-6,16,medium-sized,TRBJ1-1,TRBD1,TGTGCCAGCAGCTTAATAGGTGAGGGACAGCTCACTGAAGCTTTCTTT,CASSLIGEGQLTEAFF
TRBV28,16,medium-sized,TRBJ1-4,-,TGTGCCAGCAGTTTTGGGGCGGGTCCGGGGGATGAAAAACTGTTTTTT,CASSFGAGPGDEKLFF
TRBV6-1,13,few,TRBJ1-2,-,TGTGCCAGCAGTGAAGTGAGGGTCTATGGCTACACCTTC,CASSEVRVYGYTF
TRBV4-1,14,few,TRBJ1-1,-,TGCGCCAGCAGCCACGGTTTCCGACAGATTGTAGGTTTCTTT,CASSHGFRQIVGFF
TRBV19,15,few,TRBJ1-4,-,TGTGCCAGTAGCGATCTGGGCCCAGCCCATGAAAAACTGTTTTTT,CASSDLGPAHEKLFF
TRBV15,15,few,TRBJ1-2,TRBD1,TGTGCCACCAGCAGGGGACAGGGTGTCTACTGGGGCTACACCTTC,CATSRGQGVYWGYTF
TRBV12-3/TRBV12-4,15,few,TRBJ1-5,-,TGTGCCAGCAGCCCCTCCAGGGGACGTTGGCAGCCCCAGCATTTT,CASSPSRGRWQPQHF
TRBV10-3,12,-,TRBJ1-5,-,TGTGCCATCAGGGCCGCCGATCAGCCCCAGCATTTT,CAIRAADQPQHF
TRBV20-1,14,few,TRBJ1-1,-,TGCAGTAACCGTTTACAGGGAGTTTACACTGAAGCTTTCTTT,CSNRLQGVYTEAFF
TRBV12-3/TRBV12-4,15,-,TRBJ2-4,TRBD2,TGTGCCAGCAGGAGGGACCGGGGGGTCAAAAACATTCAGTACTTC,CASRRDRGVKNIQYF
TRBV3-1,14,-,TRBJ2-7,-,TGTGCCAGCAGCCAAGGGGGGAAGCCCTACGAGCAGTACTTC,CASSQGGKPYEQYF
TRBV12-3/TRBV12-4,16,few,TRBJ1-6,-,TGTGCCAGCAGCCGCCTAAGGTTCGGTTATAATTCACCCCTCCACTTT,CASSRLRFGYNSPLHF
TRBV28,13,-,TRBJ1-6,-,TGTGCCAGCAGTTTACGGCTCAGGTCACCCCTCCACTTT,CASSLRLRSPLHF
TRBV7-9,18,-,TRBJ1-2,TRBD1,TGTGCCAGCAGCCCGCGAAGGGACAGGGGGCCGTTGAGCTATGGCTACACCTTC,CASSPRRDRGPLSYGYTF
TRBV5-1,15,-,TRBJ1-2,-,TGCGCCAGCAGCTTAACGGGGGGAAAAGGTTATGGCTACACCTTC,CASSLTGGKGYGYTF
TRBV7-9,16,-,TRBJ2-2,TRBD1,TGTGCCAGCAGCCTACGGGGACAGGAATTCACCGGGGAGCTGTTTTTT,CASSLRGQEFTGELFF
TRBV11-2,19,-,TRBJ2-3,-,TGTGCCAGCAGCCCCAGGTTGGGGGGGCGGCTACCTAGCACAGATACGCAGTATTTT,CASSPRLGGRLPSTDTQYF
TRBV12-3/TRBV12-4,11,-,TRBJ2-3,-,TGTGCCAGCAGTTTGGGAAATACGCAGTATTTT,CASSLGNTQYF
TRBV15,15,once,TRBJ2-3,-,TGTGCCACCAGCAGAGAGGGGGGGCCCACAGATACGCAGTATTTT,CATSREGGPTDTQYF
TRBV28,14,-,TRBJ1-2,-,TGTGCCAGCAGGGTCAGGGGATATGACTATGGCTACACCTTC,CASRVRGYDYGYTF
TRBV21-1,16,many,TRBJ1-3,-,TGTGCCAGCAGCACACGGGACAGACGCTCTGGAAACACCATATATTTT,CASSTRDRRSGNTIYF
TRBV19,13,-,TRBJ1-6,-,TGTGCCAGTAGTATTTACGGGGGATCACCCCTCCACTTT,CASSIYGGSPLHF
TRBV5-5,18,many,TRBJ1-4,TRBD1,TGTGCCAGCAGCCCCGTTACGGGACAGGGGGCAAGAAATGAAAAACTGTTTTTT,CASSPVTGQGARNEKLFF
TRBV16,14,-,TRBJ1-1,-,TGTGCCAGCAGTCTCAAGGGATCGCTCACTGAAGCTTTCTTT,CASSLKGSLTEAFF
TRBV7-9,18,-,TRBJ1-3,-,TGTGCCAGCAGCCCTCCTGGCGTGGCATCTATCTCTGGAAACACCATATATTTT,CASSPPGVASISGNTIYF
TRBV20-1,12,-,TRBJ1-5,-,TGCAGTGCAAGGGCAGGGCCCCAGCCCCAGCATTTT,CSARAGPQPQHF
TRBV6-2/TRBV6-3,16,-,TRBJ1-1,TRBD1,TGTGCCAGCAGTTACAGCAGGGGGCGGCCTCTGTTTGAAGCTTTCTTT,CASSYSRGRPLFEAFF
TRBV20-1,15,medium-sized,TRBJ1-6,-,TGCAGTGCTAGAACTACTAGCTCCTATAATTCACCCCTCCACTTT,CSARTTSSYNSPLHF
TRBV11-1,13,-,TRBJ1-2,TRBD1,TGTGCCAGCAGCAAGACGACAGGGAGTGGCTACACCTTC,CASSKTTGSGYTF
TRBV7-8,15,few,TRBJ1-6,TRBD1,TGTGCCAGCAGCACCGGACAGGGTATTAGTTCACCCCTCCACTTT,CASSTGQGISSPLHF